These 19 T cell receptor beta chains came from one sample sequenced in a study of blood T cell repertoires in COVID-19. TCRdb's table, derived via immunoSEQ multiplex PCR, lists solely in-frame clones and lacks some. Of over 150,000 clones listed, approximately 82% are singletons. Sequencing input: peripheral blood. Every receptor here comes from a human donor with acute or convalescent COVID-19. The donor label of this sample is uncertain.

This chain connects TRBV7-2 to TRBJ1-2; D might be TRBD1 (6 bases). The CDR3 sequence is 15 residues long. Trimming stripped 8 bases from V and 7 bases from J, with 23 bases between. Germline V gene data show CDR1 as SGHTA and CDR2 as FQGNSA. CDR3 nucleotides: TGTGCCAGCGGTGATAGGCTCACAGGGACGGGTGGCTACACCTTC. This sequence encodes CASGDRLTGTGGYTF.

This clone was seen a handful of times. V usage is TRBV7-9 and J usage is TRBJ2-7; TRBD2 matches 13 bases. J gave up 5 bases and V 5 bases, and 6 bases lay outside the gene matches. The germline V gene has CDR1 SEHNR and CDR2 FQNEAQ (reference sequence). This CDR3 is 15 amino acids long. CDR3 coding DNA: TGTGCCAGCAGCCCCCGTGGACTAGCGGGGGACGAGCAGTACTTC. Protein product: CASSPRGLAGDEQYF.

Here the CDR3 reads CASSEEGGVETQYF. The CDR3 DNA reads TGTGCCAGCAGTGAGGAAGGGGGGGTGGAGACCCAGTACTTC. This sequence joins TRBV25-1 and TRBJ2-5, with D possibly being TRBD2 (7 bases). The CDR3 has 14 residues. In germline, CDR1 is MGHDK, CDR2 SYGVNS. V dropped 3 bases and J dropped 5 bases, with 13 bases sitting between them.

The sample holds one count of this clone. This CDR3 is also generated by other DNA sequences in the sample. The CDR3 protein is CASSFRDNQPQHF. Written as DNA, the CDR3 is TGTGCCAGCAGCTTCCGGGACAATCAGCCCCAGCATTTT. The chain joins TRBV7-2 to TRBJ1-5; unclear D gene. Germline assignment: CDR1 SGHTA and CDR2 FQGNSA. This CDR3 has 13 amino acids. Deletions cut 3 bases from V and 3 bases from J, with 6 bases between.

The genes are TRBV9 and TRBJ2-1; 14 nucleotides agree with TRBD2. Germline CDR1 and CDR2: SGDLS and YYNGEE. This CDR3 has 18 amino acids. V gave up 0 bases and J gave up 5 bases; unmatched junction bases: 7. The chain's CDR3 is CASSVETSGRASDNEQFF. Written as DNA, the CDR3 is TGTGCCAGCAGCGTAGAGACTAGCGGGAGGGCTTCCGACAATGAGCAGTTCTTC.

The CDR3 loop is CASSPLGGHTEAFF. The CDR3 nucleotides are TGTGCCAGCAGCCCGTTAGGGGGACACACTGAAGCTTTCTTT. V usage is TRBV5-4 and J usage is TRBJ1-1; D is perhaps TRBD1 (6 bases). CDR3 length: 14 amino acids. V lost 4 bases and J lost 3, with 13 bases in between. In germline, CDR1 is SGHNT, CDR2 YYREEE (reference sequence).

The chain couples TRBV4-1 to TRBJ1-2; weak D call: TRBD1 (6 bases). The CDR3 sequence is 16 residues long. V was shortened by 0 bases and J by 3 bases, with 14 bases between the two germline ends. CDR1 and CDR2 (germline): MGHRA, YSYEKL. The CDR3 region is CASSQDMGAGDYGYTF. The CDR3 DNA reads as TGCGCCAGCAGCCAAGATATGGGGGCCGGCGACTATGGCTACACCTTC.

J is TRBJ2-3 and V is TRBV7-3, with D unresolved. The CDR3 consists of 17 residues. Trimming removed 1 base from V and 0 bases from J, with 14 bases in between. Germline CDR1 SGHTA, CDR2 FQGTGA. This CDR3 reads CASSLNPPGISTDTQYF. The CDR3 coding sequence is TGTGCCAGCAGCTTAAACCCCCCCGGTATTAGCACAGATACGCAGTATTTT. The whole variable domain, filled in from reference TRBV7-3 and TRBJ2-3, reads GAGVSQTPSNKVTEKGKYVELRCDPISGHTALYWYRQSLGQGPEFLIYFQGTGAADDSGLPNDRFFAVRPEGSVSTLKIQRTERGDSAVYLCASSLNPPGISTDTQYFGPGTRLTVL.

The J gene is TRBJ2-1, the V gene TRBV5-1, with 12 bases identical to TRBD2. Losses at the gene ends were 8 bases for V and 4 bases for J; bases not matched to a gene: 4. The CDR3 is made up of 14 amino acids. Germline loops: CDR1 SGHRS, CDR2 YFSETQ. The CDR3, as DNA: TGCGCCAGTCGGACTAGCGGGAAATACAATGAGCAGTTCTTC. Amino acid sequence: CASRTSGKYNEQFF.

In this sample, this clone turned up a few times. This chain links TRBV10-1 with TRBJ2-7; D perhaps matches TRBD2 (6 bases). V lost 5 bases, J lost 6 bases, and 14 bases lay in between. This CDR3 spans 13 amino acids. The germline V gene has CDR1 WNHNN and CDR2 SYGVQD (reference sequence). CDR3 coding DNA: TGCGCCAGCAGTACGGGCCTGACTAGCGAGCAGTACTTC. Its translation is CASSTGLTSEQYF.

The chain carries TRBV7-6 and TRBJ1-2; no reliable D call. The CDR3 extends over 14 amino acids. V lost 1 base and J 2 bases, leaving 8 bases between the germline ends. CDR1 and CDR2 from the germline V gene are SGHVS and FNYEAQ. CDR3: CASSLGQTNYGYTF. The CDR3 DNA is TGTGCCAGCAGCTTAGGTCAGACAAACTATGGCTACACCTTC. The full variable domain, completed using reference TRBV7-6 and TRBJ1-2, is GAGVSQSPRYKVTKRGQDVALRCDPISGHVSLYWYRQALGQGPEFLTYFNYEAQQDKSGLPNDRFSAERPEGSISTLTIQRTEQRDSAMYRCASSLGQTNYGYTFGSGTRLTVV.

As concerns this clone: The same CDR3 can be traced to other DNA sequences in this sample. The rearrangement joins TRBV18 to TRBJ1-5; D unresolved. CDR1 and CDR2 (germline): KGHSH, LQKENI. The CDR3 loop spans 14 amino acids. Trimming stripped 3 bases from V and 2 bases from J, with 8 bases between. The CDR3: CASSPGLGNQPQHF. The CDR3 nucleotides read TGTGCCAGCTCACCGGGCTTGGGCAATCAGCCCCAGCATTTT.

CDR3 region: CASSQMASSGNTIYF. The CDR3 nucleotides are TGTGCCAGCAGCCAGATGGCCAGCTCTGGAAACACCATATATTTT. V usage is TRBV3-1 (or the pseudogene TRBV3-2) and J usage is TRBJ1-3; D gene uncertain. The V end lost 3 bases, the J end lost 0 bases, and 9 bases lay between the germline ends. Germline V gene lookup returns CDR1 LGHDT and CDR2 YNNKEL (reference sequence). The CDR3 covers 15 residues.

The chain is built from TRBV4-3 and TRBJ2-3; no definite D call. Trimming shortened V by 3 bases and J by 2 bases, and 12 bases separated the two germline ends. The CDR3 covers 15 residues. CDR1 and CDR2 from the germline V gene are LGHNA and YSLEER. CDR3 coding DNA: TGCGCCAGCAGCCAGGGCCAGATACCCACAGATACGCAGTATTTT. This sequence encodes CASSQGQIPTDTQYF.

The V and J genes are TRBV19 and TRBJ2-5; 7 bases fit TRBD2. V lost 3 bases, J lost 1 base, and 11 bases stayed unmatched. CDR3 size: 17 residues. Germline CDR1 is LNHDA and CDR2 is SQIVND (reference sequence). The CDR3 spells CASSMTASASGQETQYF. The DNA of the CDR3 is TGTGCCAGTAGTATGACGGCCTCGGCTAGCGGCCAAGAGACCCAGTACTTC.

The chain couples TRBV19 to TRBJ1-1, with D perhaps matching TRBD1 (5 bases). CDR1 and CDR2 from the germline V gene are LNHDA and SQIVND (reference sequence). Trimming cost V 0 bases and J 1 base, with 9 bases left between them. CDR3 length: 15 amino acids. CDR3 nucleotide sequence: TGTGCCAGTAGTATAGATTTTACAGGGAACACTGAAGCTTTCTTT. Its translation is CASSIDFTGNTEAFF.

The genes are TRBV28 and TRBJ2-1; maybe TRBD1 (6 bases). V was shortened by 2 bases and J by 9 bases, with 11 bases between the two germline ends. The CDR3 extends over 13 amino acids. Germline V lookup: CDR1 MDHEN, CDR2 SYDVKM. CDR3 DNA sequence: TGTGCCAGCAGTTTAAACAGGGTGCGTGAGCAGTTCTTC. Its translation is CASSLNRVREQFF.

This clone was seen just once. The chain links TRBV27 to TRBJ1-2; maybe TRBD1 (5 bases). V gave up 6 bases and J gave up 3 bases, with 17 bases separating them. The germline gives CDR1 MNHEY, CDR2 SMNVEV (reference sequence). This CDR3 has 15 amino acids. The CDR3 region has the DNA TGTGCCAGCAGCCCCGCAGGGAAAGTTGACTATGGCTACACCTTC. This codes for CASSPAGKVDYGYTF.

The gene calls are TRBV9 and TRBJ1-4; 7 positions match TRBD1. Trimming took 1 base from V and 4 from J; bases not matched to a gene: 1. Germline assignment: CDR1 SGDLS and CDR2 YYNGEE. CDR3 length: 14 residues. The CDR3 DNA follows: TGTGCCAGCAGCGTAACAGGGGTTAATGAAAAACTGTTTTTT. It translates to CASSVTGVNEKLFF. Full variable domain (missing parts from reference TRBV9 and TRBJ1-4): DSGVTQTPKHLITATGQRVTLRCSPRSGDLSVYWYQQSLDQGLQFLIQYYNGEERAKGNILERFSAQQFPDLHSELNLSSLELGDSALYFCASSVTGVNEKLFFGSGTQLSVL.